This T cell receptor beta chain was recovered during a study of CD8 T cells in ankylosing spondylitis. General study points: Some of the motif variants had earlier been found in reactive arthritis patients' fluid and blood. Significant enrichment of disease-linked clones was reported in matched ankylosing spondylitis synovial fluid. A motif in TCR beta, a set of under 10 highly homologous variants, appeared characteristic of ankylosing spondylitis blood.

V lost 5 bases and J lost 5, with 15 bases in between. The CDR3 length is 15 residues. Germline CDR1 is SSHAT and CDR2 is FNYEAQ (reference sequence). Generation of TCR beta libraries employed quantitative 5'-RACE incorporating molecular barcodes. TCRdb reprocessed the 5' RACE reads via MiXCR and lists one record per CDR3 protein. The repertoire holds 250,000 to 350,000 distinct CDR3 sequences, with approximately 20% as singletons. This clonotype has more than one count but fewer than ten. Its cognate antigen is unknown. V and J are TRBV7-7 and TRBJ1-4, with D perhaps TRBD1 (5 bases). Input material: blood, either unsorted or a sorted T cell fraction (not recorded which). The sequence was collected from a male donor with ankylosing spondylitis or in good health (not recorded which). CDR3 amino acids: CASSAGRGANEKLFF. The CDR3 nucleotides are TGTGCCAGCAGCGCGGGCCGAGGGGCAAATGAAAAACTGTTTTTT.